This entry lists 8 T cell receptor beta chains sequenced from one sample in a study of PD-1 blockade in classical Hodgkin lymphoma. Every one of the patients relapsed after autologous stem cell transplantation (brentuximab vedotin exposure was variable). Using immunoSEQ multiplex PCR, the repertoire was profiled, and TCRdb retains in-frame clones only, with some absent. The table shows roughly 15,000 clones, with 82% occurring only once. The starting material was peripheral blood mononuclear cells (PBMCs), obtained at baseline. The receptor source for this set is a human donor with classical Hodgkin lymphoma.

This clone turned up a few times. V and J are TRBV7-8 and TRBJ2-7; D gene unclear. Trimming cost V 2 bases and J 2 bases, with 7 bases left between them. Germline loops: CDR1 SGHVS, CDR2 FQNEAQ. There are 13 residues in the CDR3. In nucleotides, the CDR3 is TGTGCCAGCAGCTTAAATTGGGCCTACGAGCAGTACTTC. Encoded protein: CASSLNWAYEQYF.

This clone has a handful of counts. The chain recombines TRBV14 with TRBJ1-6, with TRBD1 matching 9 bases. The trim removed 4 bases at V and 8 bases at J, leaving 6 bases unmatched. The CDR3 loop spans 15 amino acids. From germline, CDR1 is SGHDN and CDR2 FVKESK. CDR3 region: CASSLMWTGDSPLHF. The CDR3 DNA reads TGTGCCAGCAGCCTTATGTGGACAGGGGATTCACCCCTCCACTTT.

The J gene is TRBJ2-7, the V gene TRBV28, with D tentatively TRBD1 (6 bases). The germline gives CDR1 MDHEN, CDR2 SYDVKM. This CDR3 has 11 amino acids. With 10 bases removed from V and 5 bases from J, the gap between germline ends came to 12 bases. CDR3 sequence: CANGNRDEQYF. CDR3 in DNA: TGTGCCAACGGAAACAGGGACGAGCAGTACTTC.

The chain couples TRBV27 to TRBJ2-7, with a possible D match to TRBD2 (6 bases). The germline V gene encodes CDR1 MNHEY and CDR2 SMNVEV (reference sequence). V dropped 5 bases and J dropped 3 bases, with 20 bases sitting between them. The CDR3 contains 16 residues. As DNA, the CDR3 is TGTGCCAGCAGTCCCACCGTGGGGGAGGACTACTACGAGCAGTACTTC. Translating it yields CASSPTVGEDYYEQYF.

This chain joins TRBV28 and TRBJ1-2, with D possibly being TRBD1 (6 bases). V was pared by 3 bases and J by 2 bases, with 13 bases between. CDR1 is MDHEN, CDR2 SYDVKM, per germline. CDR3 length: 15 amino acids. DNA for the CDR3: TGTGCCAGCAGTTTCGGGGGGGCCGGCAACTATGGCTACACCTTC. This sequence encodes CASSFGGAGNYGYTF.

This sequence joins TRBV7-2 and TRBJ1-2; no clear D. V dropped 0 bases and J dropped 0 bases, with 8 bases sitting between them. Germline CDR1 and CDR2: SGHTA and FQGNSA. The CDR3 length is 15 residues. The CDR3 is CASSLASGANYGYTF. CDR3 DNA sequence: TGTGCCAGCAGCTTAGCGTCAGGCGCTAACTATGGCTACACCTTC. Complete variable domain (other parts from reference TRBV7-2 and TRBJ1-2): GAGVSQSPSNKVTEKGKDVELRCDPISGHTALYWYRQSLGQGLEFLIYFQGNSAPDKSGLPSDRFSAERTGGSVSTLTIQRTQQEDSAVYLCASSLASGANYGYTFGSGTRLTVV.

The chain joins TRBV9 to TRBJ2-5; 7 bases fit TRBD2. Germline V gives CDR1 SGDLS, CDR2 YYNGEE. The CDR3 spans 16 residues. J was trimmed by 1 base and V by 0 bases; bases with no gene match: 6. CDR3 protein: CASSVAPSGPQETQYF. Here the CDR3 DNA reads TGTGCCAGCAGCGTAGCTCCTAGCGGCCCCCAAGAGACCCAGTACTTC.

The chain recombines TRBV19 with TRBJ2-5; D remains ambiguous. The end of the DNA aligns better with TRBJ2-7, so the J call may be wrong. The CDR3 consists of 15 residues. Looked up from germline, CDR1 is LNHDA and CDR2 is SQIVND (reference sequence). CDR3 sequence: CASGPSAAHTYEQYF. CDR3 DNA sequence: TGTGCCAGTGGTCCGTCGGCTGCCCATACCTACGAGCAGTACTTC.